This TCR beta chain was sequenced during a study of T cell repertoires in cytomegalovirus infection. Turning to the study itself: CMV infection together with matching HLA type was indicated by public TCR beta signatures.

TCRdb reanalysed the reads using MiXCR and keeps one entry per CDR3 protein. The table lists around 740,000 distinct CDR3 sequences, roughly a third of them singletons. The germline V gene encodes CDR1 DFQATT and CDR2 SNEGSKA (reference sequence). The CDR3 has 13 amino acids. Trimming removed 1 base from V and 3 bases from J, with 7 bases in between. The TCR was taken from a human donor in good health (CMV status not recorded). Some clones in this sample may be carry-over from other donors' samples. Sequenced sample: PBMCs. The gene calls are TRBV20-1 and TRBJ1-5; D unclear. The chain's CDR3 is CSARVQDNQPQHF. The CDR3 nucleotides are TGCAGTGCTAGAGTCCAGGACAATCAGCCCCAGCATTTT.